Described below is a single TCR beta chain sequence and its context. The CDR3 consists of 15 residues. Germline CDR1 is SGHNT and CDR2 is YENEEA. V lost 5 bases, J lost 9 bases, and 8 bases stayed unmatched. The data were taken from a study of technical replicates of blood from a handful of donors. Produced via immunoSEQ multiplex PCR; TCRdb's table is partial and in-frame only. The data show about 74,000 clones, around 89% seen once. The source of this sequence is a human donor in good health. The chain joins TRBV11-3 to TRBJ2-1; 12 bases line up with TRBD1. The sample comprised T cells isolated from PBMCs. The CDR3 DNA reads as TGTGCCAGCAGCAAGTCGGGACAGGGGGCGCGTGAGCAGTTCTTC. It yields the protein CASSKSGQGAREQFF.